Listed here are 6 T cell receptor beta chains from one sample, sequenced in a study of radiotherapy plus CTLA-4 blockade in lung cancer. This table comes from immunoSEQ multiplex PCR, and its TCRdb copy is limited to in-frame clones, with some not included. This table holds fewer than 100,000 clones, 60% to 85% found once. The material sequenced was peripheral blood, taken from a patient treated with radiotherapy plus ipilimumab. Source of these receptors: a human donor with non-small cell lung cancer whose response to radiotherapy plus ipilimumab could not be evaluated. Some clones in this sample may be carry-over from other donors' samples.

This clone appeared a few times. The rearrangement links TRBV6-6 to TRBJ2-5, with a possible D match to TRBD1 (6 bases). V dropped 6 bases and J dropped 4 bases, with 9 bases sitting between them. The germline gives CDR1 MNHNY, CDR2 SVGAGI (reference sequence). This CDR3 is 12 amino acids long. The CDR3 protein is CASRRGRETQYF. The CDR3 DNA is TGTGCCAGCAGGAGGGGGAGAGAGACCCAGTACTTC.

V is TRBV9 and J is TRBJ2-5; 15 bases match TRBD2. Trimming at V came to 3 bases and at J to 2 bases, leaving 2 bases not matched to a gene. This CDR3 is built from 16 residues. The germline CDR1 and CDR2 sequences are SGDLS and YYNGEE. CDR3 nucleotides: TGTGCCAGCAGCGCAGGACTAGCGGGGGGGCAAGAGACCCAGTACTTC. Its protein product is CASSAGLAGGQETQYF.

The gene calls are TRBV19 and TRBJ2-2; weak D call: TRBD2 (5 bases). Trimming shortened V by 0 bases and J by 9 bases, and 8 bases separated the two germline ends. This CDR3 region has 13 residues. Germline lookup yields CDR1 LNHDA and CDR2 SQIVND (reference sequence). The CDR3 loop reads CASSIEGERELFF. DNA for the CDR3: TGTGCCAGTAGTATAGAGGGAGAAAGGGAGCTGTTTTTT.

In nucleotides, the CDR3 is TGTGCCAGCAGCGCCTCCGGGACAGGGATTTACGAGCAGTACTTC. Amino acids: CASSASGTGIYEQYF. The chain links TRBV9 to TRBJ2-7; TRBD1 agrees at 9 bases. The CDR3 runs 15 residues. In germline, CDR1 is SGDLS, CDR2 YYNGEE. With 3 bases clipped from V and 4 bases from J, the junction kept 8 bases outside the gene matches.

V gene TRBV7-2 combines with J gene TRBJ2-5; no reliable D call. The J call may not be correct, given that the DNA end is closer to TRBJ2-7. This CDR3 is built from 13 residues. Germline CDR1 SGHTA, CDR2 FQGNSA. The CDR3 loop is CASSSPRSYEQYF. The CDR3 DNA follows: TGTGCCAGCAGCTCCCCGCGGAGCTACGAGCAGTACTTC.

This rearrangement joins TRBV6-5 to TRBJ2-1, with D tentatively TRBD2 (6 bases). Germline lookup yields CDR1 MNHEY and CDR2 SVGAGI. V lost 4 bases to trimming and J lost 2 bases, with 12 bases between them. The CDR3 runs to 15 residues. The CDR3 sequence is CASSLVLATYNEQFF. The CDR3 nucleotides are TGTGCCAGCAGTTTAGTTCTAGCGACCTACAATGAGCAGTTCTTC.